A single sample gave rise to the 20 T cell receptor beta chains below, sequenced in a study of vaccination and CD4 T cells after COVID-19. Time point meaning: late sampling 161 to 241 days after vaccination in a few convalescent patients. Treatment specified: roughly 10-day PBMC culture with coronavirus spike peptide pools or control peptides (ViraFEST assay). Their target antigens are unknown. The Oncomine TCR Beta short-read assay sequenced DNA from cultured CD4+ T cells. TCRdb recomputed calls from the PCR reads with MiXCR, one row per CDR3 protein. Found here are fewer than 20,000 distinct CDR3 sequences, 45% to 60% of them singletons; the top ten hold 20% to 25%. The sample was CD4+ T cells from blood, cultured in vitro, taken about 7 months after SARS-CoV-2 vaccination. The source is a human donor who had recovered from COVID-19.

The rearrangement joins TRBV20-1 to TRBJ2-2; 8 bases line up with TRBD1. The CDR3 consists of 16 residues. The J segment lost 1 base and the V segment lost 1 base, leaving 5 bases of the junction unmatched. Germline V CDR1 and CDR2: DFQATT, SNEGSKA (reference sequence). The CDR3 here is CSARAQGAVNTGELFF. The CDR3 DNA is TGCAGTGCTAGAGCCCAGGGGGCGGTGAACACCGGGGAGCTGTTTTTT.

This clonotype was found a few times. J is TRBJ2-7 and V is TRBV7-8; D is unresolved. The germline V gene encodes CDR1 SGHVS and CDR2 FQNEAQ. The CDR3 is made up of 17 amino acids. With 2 bases removed from V and 2 bases from J, the gap between germline ends came to 19 bases. The CDR3 reads CASSLSPPWTSTYEQYF. DNA of the CDR3: TGTGCCAGCAGCTTATCACCCCCCTGGACGTCAACCTACGAGCAGTACTTC.

The chain joins TRBV20-1 to TRBJ2-5, with 8 bases identical to TRBD1. The germline CDR1 and CDR2 sequences are DFQATT and SNEGSKA (reference sequence). The V segment lost 5 bases and the J segment 2 bases; nucleotides outside the gene matches: 4. This CDR3 is 13 amino acids long. This chain's CDR3 is CSAPGGGQETQYF. The CDR3 DNA reads TGCAGTGCTCCAGGGGGCGGGCAAGAGACCCAGTACTTC.

This rearrangement joins TRBV15 to TRBJ2-1; TRBD2 matches at 10 bases. The CDR3 spans 16 residues. The junction had 8 bases not matched to a gene; V was cut back by 3 bases and J by 6 bases. CDR1 is LNHNV, CDR2 YYDKDF, per germline (reference sequence). CDR3: CATSSPSGSMFNEQFF. CDR3 nucleotides: TGTGCCACCAGCAGCCCTAGCGGGAGTATGTTCAATGAGCAGTTCTTC.

The chain recombines TRBV28 with TRBJ2-5; D gene unclear. The CDR3 spans 11 residues. Trimming took off 5 bases at V and 4 bases at J, with 5 bases between the two ends. CDR1 is MDHEN, CDR2 SYDVKM, per germline. CDR3 amino acids: CASSRGETQYF. For the CDR3, the DNA is TGTGCCAGCAGTAGAGGAGAGACCCAGTACTTC.

The table lists this clonotype with a few counts. DNA of the CDR3: TGTGCCAGCAGCCTACACGAAGAGACCCAGTACTTC. Protein product: CASSLHEETQYF. The chain uses TRBV7-8 and TRBJ2-5; D is uncertain. The CDR3 loop spans 12 amino acids. Germline CDR1 and CDR2: SGHVS and FQNEAQ. The ends were cut back, 5 bases at V and 3 bases at J, with 7 bases in the middle.

The V call is TRBV19, the J call TRBJ2-3; 9 positions agree with TRBD2. The germline V gene has CDR1 LNHDA and CDR2 SQIVND (reference sequence). With V trimmed by 2 bases and J by 4 bases, 10 bases remained unmatched. This CDR3 spans 17 amino acids. CDR3 coding DNA: TGTGCCAGTAGTATAATCCGAGCGGGGGGAAGAGCAGATACGCAGTATTTT. Its translation: CASSIIRAGGRADTQYF.

The rearrangement joins TRBV11-2 to TRBJ1-6, with D unclear. V was pared by 1 base and J by 10 bases, with 8 bases between. Per germline, CDR1 SGHAT and CDR2 FQNNGV. This CDR3 has 13 residues. CDR3 protein: CASSLGVESPLHF. CDR3 in DNA: TGTGCCAGCAGCTTAGGGGTAGAATCACCCCTCCACTTT.

This chain links TRBV15 with TRBJ1-1; D unclear. V dropped 0 bases and J dropped 3 bases, with 8 bases sitting between them. This CDR3 has 14 residues. Germline CDR1 LNHNV, CDR2 YYDKDF (reference sequence). DNA for the CDR3: TGTGCCACCAGCAGAGATCTAGAATACACTGAAGCTTTCTTT. The encoded protein is CATSRDLEYTEAFF.

The chain recombines TRBV19 with TRBJ2-5, with 8 bases identical to TRBD1. J gave up 4 bases and V 5 bases, and 9 bases lay outside the gene matches. The CDR3 totals 15 residues. CDR1 is LNHDA, CDR2 SQIVND, per germline (reference sequence). The CDR3 sequence: CASSSIQGARETQYF. The CDR3 coding sequence is TGTGCCAGTAGTTCGATCCAGGGGGCTAGAGAGACCCAGTACTTC. Combining the CDR3 with reference TRBV19 and TRBJ2-5 gives the whole variable domain DGGITQSPKYLFRKEGQNVTLSCEQNLNHDAMYWYRQDPGQGLRLIYYSQIVNDFQKGDIAEGYSVSREKKESFPLTVTSAQKNPTAFYLCASSSIQGARETQYFGPGTRLLVL.

There are a few counts of this clonotype. The CDR3 spells CASSLSSGSFGETQYF. CDR3 DNA sequence: TGTGCCAGCAGCTTATCCAGCGGGAGCTTCGGGGAGACCCAGTACTTC. The V and J genes are TRBV7-2 and TRBJ2-5; 8 bases map to TRBD2. The germline V gene encodes CDR1 SGHTA and CDR2 FQGNSA. CDR3 length: 16 amino acids. J gave up 5 bases and V 2 bases, and 10 bases lay outside the gene matches.

The chain links TRBV20-1 to TRBJ1-5, with D possibly matching TRBD1 (5 bases). The V end lost 5 bases, the J end lost 12 bases, and 20 bases lay between the germline ends. Germline V gives CDR1 DFQATT, CDR2 SNEGSKA (reference sequence). The CDR3 has 13 amino acids. CDR3 bases: TGCAGTGCTCGTCAGGACACCACCAATGGCCAGCATTTT. The encoded protein is CSARQDTTNGQHF.

This clonotype was seen a few times. This sequence joins TRBV7-3 and TRBJ2-3, with 11 positions matching TRBD2. CDR3 size: 15 residues. The V gene end was trimmed by 5 bases and the J gene end by 1 base; junction bases not matched to a gene: 2. Germline CDR1 reads SGHTA; CDR2 reads FQGTGA. CDR3 sequence reads: CASSISGGGTDTQYF. CDR3 bases: TGTGCCAGCAGCATTAGCGGGGGGGGCACAGATACGCAGTATTTT.

This clonotype was observed a few times. This chain's CDR3 is CASSGPVVGSYEQYF. The CDR3 bases are TGTGCCAGCAGCGGTCCAGTCGTAGGGAGCTACGAGCAGTACTTC. V gene TRBV7-2 combines with J gene TRBJ2-7, with a possible D match to TRBD2 (5 bases). Looked up from germline, CDR1 is SGHTA and CDR2 is FQGNSA. V was clipped by 5 bases and J by 3 bases, with 17 bases between them. The CDR3 covers 15 residues.

This clonotype was counted a few times. This chain connects TRBV14 to TRBJ1-2; D unclear. This CDR3 is built from 13 residues. V was clipped by 2 bases and J by 7 bases, with 11 bases between them. Germline-derived CDR1 and CDR2 are SGHDN and FVKESK. The CDR3 nucleotides are TGTGCCAGCAGCCAAATAGACCGTAGTGGCTACACCTTC. This encodes CASSQIDRSGYTF.

This rearrangement joins TRBV20-1 to TRBJ2-5; TRBD2 matches at 7 bases. Per germline, CDR1 DFQATT and CDR2 SNEGSKA (reference sequence). Trimming cost V 3 bases and J 3 bases; bases outside gene matches: 7. The CDR3 runs 14 residues. CDR3 region: CSASRPGLKETQYF. Here the CDR3 DNA reads TGCAGTGCTAGTCGCCCGGGACTAAAAGAGACCCAGTACTTC.

The chain uses TRBV7-9 and TRBJ1-1; D not certain. The CDR3 is 13 residues long. Looked up from germline, CDR1 is SEHNR and CDR2 is FQNEAQ (reference sequence). Deletions cut 5 bases from V and 1 base from J, with 8 bases between. This chain's CDR3 is CASSKSRNTEAFF. The CDR3 DNA is TGTGCCAGCAGCAAATCTAGGAACACTGAAGCTTTCTTT.

A few counts support this clonotype. The chain employs TRBV6-1 and TRBJ2-6; D tentatively fits TRBD1 or TRBD2 (5 bases each). The CDR3 is 18 amino acids. The germline V gene encodes CDR1 MNHNS and CDR2 SASEGT. Between the trimmed V and J ends, which lost 5 bases and 3 bases, there was a span of 20 bases. DNA of the CDR3: TGTGCCAGCAGTACCCGAGGGCAGGGTAGTGGTGGGGCCAACGTCCTGACTTTC. It encodes CASSTRGQGSGGANVLTF.

This clonotype turned up a few times. The chain couples TRBV7-3 to TRBJ2-5; 9 bases are a match to TRBD2. Germline V gene lookup returns CDR1 SGHTA and CDR2 FQGTGA. The CDR3 runs 13 residues. The V and J ends lost 3 bases and 5 bases, in that order; junction bases with no gene match: 1. As DNA, the CDR3 is TGTGCCAGCAGCTTGCGGGAGGGGGAGACCCAGTACTTC. Protein product: CASSLREGETQYF.

This clonotype was picked up a small number of times. The J gene is TRBJ2-7, the V gene TRBV12-3 or TRBV12-4; a weak D match, TRBD1 (6 bases). The CDR3 loop spans 16 amino acids. V lost 5 bases and J lost 1, with 18 bases in between. In nucleotides, the CDR3 is TGTGCCAGCAGTCCGGGGACAAAGGGGCGTTCCTACGAGCAGTACTTC. As protein: CASSPGTKGRSYEQYF.